The source of this T cell receptor beta chain is a study of blood T cell repertoires in COVID-19. Study information: COVID-19 samples collected from the United States, Italy and Spain covered acute and convalescent phases. In each case, the material was cDNA or gDNA derived from T cells, B-cell-depleted T cells, or PBMCs.

Per the authors' pipeline: Reference gene primer amplification in the assay estimated nucleated cell counts. Libraries were prepared by immunoSEQ multiplex PCR; TCRdb keeps only in-frame clonotypes and omits some of them. V, J and clone size reflect that table, while D and trimming were determined from the DNA. The table lists 90,000 or so clones, roughly 77% of them singletons. Germline lookup yields CDR1 MGHDK and CDR2 SYGVNS. V shed 4 bases and J 3 bases; nucleotides not matched to a gene: 10. The CDR3 has 16 amino acids. The TCR comes from a human donor in a cohort sampled during active COVID-19. The chain couples TRBV25-1 to TRBJ2-7; 9 bases agree with TRBD2. Input material: peripheral blood. CDR3 sequence: CASSGGRAGGLYEQYF. CDR3 sequence (DNA): TGTGCCAGCAGTGGCGGTCGGGCGGGAGGGCTCTACGAGCAGTACTTC.